Listed below are T cell receptor beta chains from one sample, sequenced in a study of blood T cell repertoires in COVID-19. Using immunoSEQ multiplex PCR, the repertoire was profiled, and TCRdb retains in-frame clones only, with some absent. This sample has roughly 200,000 clones, with nearly 90% found just once. The sequenced sample consisted of peripheral blood. The receptors here all came from a woman aged 18-29 years who had recovered from COVID-19. CDR3s include the opening cysteine and the closing phenylalanine or tryptophan. The order of the fields is CDR3 DNA, CDR3 protein, J gene, D gene, clone size, V gene. D genes are given only for firm matches. Some rows have no size entry. The others give once, few or many, or a class for an expanded clone.

DNA: TGTGCCAGCAGTTACTCGACTAGCCATGAGCAGTTCTTC
CDR3: CASSYSTSHEQFF
J: TRBJ2-1
D: TRBD2
size: .
V: TRBV6-5

DNA: TGTGCCAGCACCGGAAGCGGGGGGAACTACAATGAGCAGTTCTTC
CDR3: CASTGSGGNYNEQFF
J: TRBJ2-1
D: TRBD2
size: .
V: TRBV2

DNA: TGCGCCAGCAGCATAATAGGAACAGAGAAGACCTTC
CDR3: CASSIIGTEKTF
J: TRBJ1-2
D: .
size: once
V: TRBV4-1

DNA: TGTGCCAGCAGCTTGGGTCGGTACGAGCAGTACTTC
CDR3: CASSLGRYEQYF
J: TRBJ2-7
D: .
size: .
V: TRBV5-6

DNA: TGTGCCAGCATCCACCGCGACCGGGGTCAGGGGGACACTGGTTACGAGCAGTACTTC
CDR3: CASIHRDRGQGDTGYEQYF
J: TRBJ2-7
D: TRBD1
size: .
V: TRBV9

DNA: TGTGCCTGGAGTCGCGGGAGTTCCTACAATGAGCAGTTCTTC
CDR3: CAWSRGSSYNEQFF
J: TRBJ2-1
D: TRBD2
size: .
V: TRBV30

DNA: TGTGCCAGCAGCCTTCTAGCCCTGACCGGGGAGCTGTTTTTT
CDR3: CASSLLALTGELFF
J: TRBJ2-2
D: .
size: .
V: TRBV14

DNA: TGTGCCAGCAGCTTAGGGGGGGGCTATCCGTCAGAGACCCAGTACTTC
CDR3: CASSLGGGYPSETQYF
J: TRBJ2-5
D: .
size: once
V: TRBV11-2

DNA: TGTGCCAGCAGCTTCGGACATATCCCCTCCTACGAGCAGTACTTC
CDR3: CASSFGHIPSYEQYF
J: TRBJ2-7
D: .
size: .
V: TRBV5-4

DNA: TGTGCCAGCAGCTTGGGACAGGCTGGAAACACCATATATTTT
CDR3: CASSLGQAGNTIYF
J: TRBJ1-3
D: .
size: few
V: TRBV5-4

DNA: TGTGCCTGGAGTGACAGTCGCACAGATACGCAGTATTTT
CDR3: CAWSDSRTDTQYF
J: TRBJ2-3
D: .
size: .
V: TRBV30